This T cell receptor (beta chain) was documented in a study of regulatory T cells in long-lasting Graves disease. The sample's time point: newly diagnosed GD, antithyroid drugs for less than 3 months. The TCR library was made from RNA extracted from PBMCs. Clinicians diagnosed Graves' disease using American Thyroid Association guidelines. Arm-PCR of CDR3 regions and iRepertoire HTBI primers were the basis on which TCR beta libraries were built. In the source study's methods: From all samples, identification returned 14 TRBJ and 60 to 80 TRBV segments. MiXCR, run by TCRdb on the multiplex PCR reads, gives a single entry per CDR3 protein. V and J calls and clone size were set by TCRdb, not the authors. The sample contains around 500,000 distinct CDR3 sequences, approximately 12% of which appear only once. The CDR3 is 21 amino acids. Germline V lookup: CDR1 LGHDT, CDR2 YNNKEL (reference sequence). The trim removed 0 bases at V and 2 bases at J, leaving 20 bases unmatched.

These data were also filed under a second study, of T cells in Graves' hyperthyroidism and ophthalmopathy.

The V gene is TRBV3-1, the J gene TRBJ2-3; 7 bases line up with TRBD2. The receptor was derived from a man aged 30-40 years with Graves disease. The source material was peripheral blood mononuclear cells (PBMCs), sampled at new diagnosis, from a patient treated with antithyroid drugs. The CDR3 here is CASSQDSNRPSRETDTDTQYF. For the CDR3, the DNA is TGTGCCAGCAGCCAAGATTCAAACCGGCCTTCGCGGGAGACAGACACAGATACGCAGTATTTT.